The clone carrying this T cell receptor (beta chain) has just a few counts. The antigen is unknown. This sample is part of a study of vaccination effects on CD4 cells after COVID-19. About the research overall: Two doses of BNT162b2 or mRNA-1273 vaccine were administered to participants. Samples came from a couple of convalescent patients 16 days and one week before vaccination.

Using immunoSEQ multiplex PCR, the repertoire was profiled, and TCRdb retains in-frame clones only, with some absent. The sample lists tens of thousands of clones; more than 75% were seen once. Sequencing followed a ViraFEST assay step that expanded antigen-specific CD4+ T cells with viral peptide pools. When roughly eleven days of culture had elapsed, CD4+ T cells were isolated. PCR-confirmed SARS-CoV-2 infection occurred in the person between March and December 2020. Trimming shortened V by 2 bases and J by 5 bases, and 12 bases separated the two germline ends. Per germline, CDR1 LNHDA and CDR2 SQIVND (reference sequence). CDR3 length equals 14 residues.

Sequences were derived from CD4+ T cells from PBMCs cultured with HIV peptides, sampled before COVID-19 vaccination. Subset described: HIV-1 Nef peptide pool negative control/reference culture. The sequence came from a human donor who had a prior SARS-CoV-2 infection. V usage is TRBV19 and J usage is TRBJ1-1, with D possibly being TRBD1 (6 bases). Here the CDR3 reads CASSIRRGATEAFF. In DNA form, the CDR3 reads TGTGCCAGTAGTATACGGCGGGGGGCGACTGAAGCTTTCTTT.